The rows below give T cell receptor beta chains drawn from one sample of a study of blood T cell repertoires in COVID-19. TCRdb keeps only in-frame clones here, not all; method: immunoSEQ multiplex PCR. The sample includes just over 250,000 clones, over 75% of them seen just once. The sample comprised peripheral blood. The source is a woman between 65 and 79 years old with COVID-19, enrolled during active disease. The CDR3 runs from the conserved cysteine through the conserved F or W. D genes are given only for firm matches. A row's size may be missing; if present it is once, few, many or a size class.

CDR3nt: TGTGCCTGGAAACAGGGTGAGGGCTATGGCTACACCTTC
CDR3aa: CAWKQGEGYGYTF
len: 13
d_gene: .
abundance: .
v_gene: TRBV30
j_gene: TRBJ1-2

CDR3nt: TGCGCCAGCAGCTTGGGGGACACCATGAACACTGAAGCTTTCTTT
CDR3aa: CASSLGDTMNTEAFF
len: 15
d_gene: .
abundance: .
v_gene: TRBV5-1
j_gene: TRBJ1-1

CDR3nt: TGTGCCAGCTCACCTCCCGGACAGACTCTTACCTTT
CDR3aa: CASSPPGQTLTF
len: 12
d_gene: .
abundance: .
v_gene: TRBV18
j_gene: TRBJ1-1

CDR3nt: TGCGCCAGCAGCTCCCGGGGACAGGCGTATGGCTACACCTTC
CDR3aa: CASSSRGQAYGYTF
len: 14
d_gene: TRBD1
abundance: .
v_gene: TRBV5-1
j_gene: TRBJ1-2

CDR3nt: TGTGCCAGCAGCGTAGACTCTGGGGCCAACGTCCTGACTTTC
CDR3aa: CASSVDSGANVLTF
len: 14
d_gene: .
abundance: .
v_gene: TRBV7-3
j_gene: TRBJ2-6

CDR3nt: TGTGCCAGCAGCTTAGGTTTTCTGTCCTACGAGCAGTACTTC
CDR3aa: CASSLGFLSYEQYF
len: 14
d_gene: .
abundance: .
v_gene: TRBV11-2
j_gene: TRBJ2-7

CDR3nt: TGTGCCAGCAGTTATGGGGGGAACGAGCAGTACTTC
CDR3aa: CASSYGGNEQYF
len: 12
d_gene: .
abundance: .
v_gene: TRBV6-5
j_gene: TRBJ2-7

CDR3nt: TGTGCCAGCAGCCAAGGTATTGGACAGATCTACGAGCAGTACTTC
CDR3aa: CASSQGIGQIYEQYF
len: 15
d_gene: .
abundance: .
v_gene: TRBV14
j_gene: TRBJ2-7

CDR3nt: TGCGCCAGCAGCAACCTAGCGACAGTCTCCTACAATGAGCAGTTCTTC
CDR3aa: CASSNLATVSYNEQFF
len: 16
d_gene: .
abundance: once
v_gene: TRBV5-1
j_gene: TRBJ2-1

CDR3nt: TGTGCCAGCAGCAAAGACATAGGACAGGGGGAGAGCTCTGGAAACACCATATATTTT
CDR3aa: CASSKDIGQGESSGNTIYF
len: 19
d_gene: .
abundance: .
v_gene: TRBV21-1
j_gene: TRBJ1-3

CDR3nt: TGTGCCAGCAGTTTATTAGTCTATAGCAATCAGCCCCAGCATTTT
CDR3aa: CASSLLVYSNQPQHF
len: 15
d_gene: .
abundance: .
v_gene: TRBV28
j_gene: TRBJ1-5

CDR3nt: TGTGCCAGCTCACCACCGGCTCAGGGCTACGAGCAGTACTTC
CDR3aa: CASSPPAQGYEQYF
len: 14
d_gene: .
abundance: .
v_gene: TRBV18
j_gene: TRBJ2-7

CDR3nt: TGCGCCAGCAGCCAAGATCCCGTCCGCACAGATACGCAGTATTTT
CDR3aa: CASSQDPVRTDTQYF
len: 15
d_gene: .
abundance: .
v_gene: TRBV4-3
j_gene: TRBJ2-3

CDR3nt: TGTGCCAGCAGGGGGGACAGCGGTAGCAATCAGCCCCAGCATTTT
CDR3aa: CASRGDSGSNQPQHF
len: 15
d_gene: TRBD1
abundance: .
v_gene: TRBV28
j_gene: TRBJ1-5

CDR3nt: TGTGCCAGCAGCTCGCCGGGACTAGCAATCGGTGAGCAGTTCTTC
CDR3aa: CASSSPGLAIGEQFF
len: 15
d_gene: TRBD2
abundance: .
v_gene: TRBV7-2
j_gene: TRBJ2-1

CDR3nt: TGTGCCAGCAGTTCAGGGAACTATGGCTACACCTTC
CDR3aa: CASSSGNYGYTF
len: 12
d_gene: .
abundance: .
v_gene: TRBV6-5
j_gene: TRBJ1-2

CDR3nt: TGTGCCAGCAGCGCGTCGGGCGAGCAGTACTTC
CDR3aa: CASSASGEQYF
len: 11
d_gene: .
abundance: .
v_gene: TRBV7-2
j_gene: TRBJ2-7

CDR3nt: TGCGCCAGCAGCCCAACCGGGACAGGGGGCATTGGCTACACCTTC
CDR3aa: CASSPTGTGGIGYTF
len: 15
d_gene: TRBD1
abundance: .
v_gene: TRBV5-1
j_gene: TRBJ1-2

CDR3nt: TGTGCCAGTAGTATTGGGTTCTCGGGACTAGCGGGAGATAAGGGCAATGAGCAGTTCTTC
CDR3aa: CASSIGFSGLAGDKGNEQFF
len: 20
d_gene: TRBD2
abundance: few
v_gene: TRBV19
j_gene: TRBJ2-1

CDR3nt: TGTGCCAGCAGCCACCATACGCGGGGGGCGCAAAACACTGAAGCTTTCTTT
CDR3aa: CASSHHTRGAQNTEAFF
len: 17
d_gene: .
abundance: many
v_gene: TRBV14
j_gene: TRBJ1-1

CDR3nt: TGTGCCACCAGTGAACCACAGGGATCAAGTGAAAAACTGTTTTTT
CDR3aa: CATSEPQGSSEKLFF
len: 15
d_gene: .
abundance: .
v_gene: TRBV24-1
j_gene: TRBJ1-4

CDR3nt: TGTGCCAGCACCCGTAGAAGGCCTAGCGGGTCCCTGAGCTCCTACAATGAGCAGTTCTTC
CDR3aa: CASTRRRPSGSLSSYNEQFF
len: 20
d_gene: TRBD2
abundance: .
v_gene: TRBV7-9
j_gene: TRBJ2-1

CDR3nt: TGTGCCAGCAGCTTAACCCCGACTAGCGGACAAGAGACCCAGTACTTC
CDR3aa: CASSLTPTSGQETQYF
len: 16
d_gene: TRBD2
abundance: .
v_gene: TRBV7-2
j_gene: TRBJ2-5

CDR3nt: TGTGCCAGCAGTTCGCACGGGAAGATCTCTGGAAACACCATATATTTT
CDR3aa: CASSSHGKISGNTIYF
len: 16
d_gene: .
abundance: few
v_gene: TRBV27
j_gene: TRBJ1-3

CDR3nt: TGTGCCAGCAGCCTTACAGGGGTGGATGAAGCTTTCTTT
CDR3aa: CASSLTGVDEAFF
len: 13
d_gene: TRBD1
abundance: few
v_gene: TRBV4-2
j_gene: TRBJ1-1

CDR3nt: TGCAGTGCTAGTAGGACAGGGGACGAGCAGTACTTC
CDR3aa: CSASRTGDEQYF
len: 12
d_gene: TRBD1
abundance: .
v_gene: TRBV20-1
j_gene: TRBJ2-7

CDR3nt: TGCAGCGTTACTAAACCGGGACAGGGAATTGAGACCCAGTACTTC
CDR3aa: CSVTKPGQGIETQYF
len: 15
d_gene: TRBD1
abundance: .
v_gene: TRBV29-1
j_gene: TRBJ2-5

CDR3nt: TGTGCCAGCTCATCAACTAGCGGGAGCACAGATACGCAGTATTTT
CDR3aa: CASSSTSGSTDTQYF
len: 15
d_gene: TRBD2
abundance: .
v_gene: TRBV18
j_gene: TRBJ2-3

CDR3nt: TGTGCCAGCAGCACCCGACCGGGGGGAGAGACCCAGTACTTC
CDR3aa: CASSTRPGGETQYF
len: 14
d_gene: TRBD2
abundance: .
v_gene: TRBV5-5
j_gene: TRBJ2-5

CDR3nt: TGTGCCAGCAGGAGTGGCGGGAACTCCTACAATGAGCAGTTCTTC
CDR3aa: CASRSGGNSYNEQFF
len: 15
d_gene: .
abundance: .
v_gene: TRBV6-5
j_gene: TRBJ2-1

CDR3nt: TGTGCCAATCCGGTACGGGGTAACGGGAGCGTGGAGACCCAGTACTTC
CDR3aa: CANPVRGNGSVETQYF
len: 16
d_gene: .
abundance: .
v_gene: TRBV19
j_gene: TRBJ2-5

CDR3nt: TGCAGCGTGACCGGGACAAAGAACACTGAAGCTTTCTTT
CDR3aa: CSVTGTKNTEAFF
len: 13
d_gene: .
abundance: .
v_gene: TRBV29-1
j_gene: TRBJ1-1

CDR3nt: TGTGCCAGCAGCTTATCAGGGACTAGCGGGGGGCAAGAGACCCAGTACTTC
CDR3aa: CASSLSGTSGGQETQYF
len: 17
d_gene: TRBD2
abundance: once
v_gene: TRBV7-2
j_gene: TRBJ2-5

CDR3nt: TGTGCCAGCAGCTTGAACGGGGGATCCTACGAGCAGTACTTC
CDR3aa: CASSLNGGSYEQYF
len: 14
d_gene: .
abundance: .
v_gene: TRBV7-9
j_gene: TRBJ2-7

CDR3nt: TGCAGCGTCAAGCCCGGGACAGGTGCGAAGGCGAGCTCCTACGAGCAGTACTTC
CDR3aa: CSVKPGTGAKASSYEQYF
len: 18
d_gene: TRBD1
abundance: .
v_gene: TRBV29-1
j_gene: TRBJ2-7

CDR3nt: TGTGCCAGCTGGGACAGGGGGTTTGACGAGCAGTACTTC
CDR3aa: CASWDRGFDEQYF
len: 13
d_gene: TRBD1
abundance: .
v_gene: TRBV10-3
j_gene: TRBJ2-7

CDR3nt: TGTGCCAGTAGCGACAGGGCTAACTATGGCTACACCTTC
CDR3aa: CASSDRANYGYTF
len: 13
d_gene: TRBD1
abundance: once
v_gene: TRBV19
j_gene: TRBJ1-2

CDR3nt: TGTGCCAGCAGCCGTCCACGCGCGGGGACCCAGTACTTC
CDR3aa: CASSRPRAGTQYF
len: 13
d_gene: .
abundance: once
v_gene: TRBV14
j_gene: TRBJ2-5

CDR3nt: TGTGCCAGCAGTTACGATGGCATGAACACTGAAGCTTTCTTT
CDR3aa: CASSYDGMNTEAFF
len: 14
d_gene: .
abundance: .
v_gene: TRBV6-2/TRBV6-3
j_gene: TRBJ1-1

CDR3nt: TGTGCCAGTACCATGGGGGGGGCAGGCAATCAGCCCCAGCATTTT
CDR3aa: CASTMGGAGNQPQHF
len: 15
d_gene: .
abundance: .
v_gene: TRBV19
j_gene: TRBJ1-5

CDR3nt: TGTGCCAGCAGTGAAAACAGGGTTGGAGGTGAAGCTTTCTTT
CDR3aa: CASSENRVGGEAFF
len: 14
d_gene: .
abundance: .
v_gene: TRBV27
j_gene: TRBJ1-1

CDR3nt: TGTGCCAGCAGCCCGGACAGACACGCCGCTGGCTACACCTTC
CDR3aa: CASSPDRHAAGYTF
len: 14
d_gene: .
abundance: .
v_gene: TRBV9
j_gene: TRBJ1-2

CDR3nt: TGTGCCAGCGGACAGGGGGCTGGAGGTCAGCCCCAGCATTTT
CDR3aa: CASGQGAGGQPQHF
len: 14
d_gene: TRBD1
abundance: .
v_gene: TRBV28
j_gene: TRBJ1-5

CDR3nt: TGTGCCAGCAGCTTGGTCAACGAGCAGTACTTC
CDR3aa: CASSLVNEQYF
len: 11
d_gene: .
abundance: .
v_gene: TRBV5-6
j_gene: TRBJ2-7

CDR3nt: TGTGCCAGCAGCTTAGGGCAGGGGAGCGGTAGCTCCTACAATGAGCAGTTCTTC
CDR3aa: CASSLGQGSGSSYNEQFF
len: 18
d_gene: .
abundance: .
v_gene: TRBV7-9
j_gene: TRBJ2-1

CDR3nt: TGTGCCAGCAGCCCTAGACAGCATCAAGAGACCCAGTACTTC
CDR3aa: CASSPRQHQETQYF
len: 14
d_gene: .
abundance: .
v_gene: TRBV7-9
j_gene: TRBJ2-5

CDR3nt: TGTGCCACCAGTGCCGGTGAGGTCTTAGAAGAGCAGTACTTC
CDR3aa: CATSAGEVLEEQYF
len: 14
d_gene: .
abundance: .
v_gene: TRBV24-1
j_gene: TRBJ2-7

CDR3nt: TGTGCCAGCAGCAGAGAGGACTACGAGCAGTACTTC
CDR3aa: CASSREDYEQYF
len: 12
d_gene: .
abundance: .
v_gene: TRBV11-3
j_gene: TRBJ2-7

CDR3nt: TGCAGCGTTGGGGGACAGAAAGAGACCCAGTACTTC
CDR3aa: CSVGGQKETQYF
len: 12
d_gene: TRBD1
abundance: .
v_gene: TRBV29-1
j_gene: TRBJ2-5